This T cell receptor beta chain was found in a study of beta chain features in type 1 diabetes. General study results and limits: Because the template was cDNA, high-expressing cells might be over-represented. There was a moderate but significant shortening of TCRB CDR3s in all four CD4+ subsets of Type 1 diabetes patients.

Every bit of the isolated RNA underwent reverse transcription, so sequencing read expressed TCRB transcripts. Some clones are missing from TCRdb's copy, which holds only in-frame ones; the method was immunoSEQ multiplex PCR. The profile covers roughly 340,000 clones, with over 10% appearing a single time and around 0.0099% taken by the ten largest. V was cut by 0 bases and J by 14 bases, with 11 bases left in between. The CDR3 has 12 residues. CDR1 is LGHNA, CDR2 YNFKEQ, per germline. This clone was seen a few times. What it binds is not known. The chain recombines TRBV4-2 with TRBJ1-3, with D tentatively TRBD1 (5 bases). The sample comprised naive CD4+ T cells from blood. This clonotype was sampled from a woman younger than 35 with type 1 diabetes. The CDR3 loop is CASSQDRGRVYF. CDR3 DNA: TGTGCCAGCAGCCAAGATAGGGGCAGGGTATATTTT.